Listed below are T cell receptor beta chains from one sample, sequenced in a study of breast tumors, draining lymph nodes, adjacent tissues. TCRdb fed the multiplex PCR reads into MiXCR, producing one record per CDR3 protein. Seen here are about 140,000 distinct CDR3 sequences, 30% to 35% observed once, and the top ten hold around 2.5%. The sample consisted of axillary lymph node tissue. The receptors originated from a female donor with breast cancer. Some clones in this sample may be carry-over from other donors' samples. Both conserved end residues are part of each CDR3. The D gene is left open where the match is weak. Clone size is stated in some rows and not others, as once, few, many or a class when expanded.

V,D,J,size,CDR3,DNA
TRBV7-9,TRBD2,TRBJ2-1,many,CASSSRERGPYNEQFF,TGTGCCAGCAGCTCTCGGGAGCGGGGGCCCTACAATGAGCAGTTCTTC
TRBV9,NA,TRBJ1-6,many,CASRKGESNSPLHF,TGTGCCAGCAGAAAGGGGGAGAGTAATTCACCCCTCCACTTT
TRBV3-1,NA,TRBJ2-5,many,CASSQRGYGETQYF,TGTGCCAGCAGCCAACGGGGGTACGGGGAGACCCAGTACTTC
TRBV15,NA,TRBJ1-6,few,CATSRENSPLHF,TGTGCCACCAGCAGGGAGAATTCACCCCTCCACTTT
TRBV6-2/TRBV6-3,TRBD2,TRBJ2-4,NA,CASSHLSGGRNIQYF,TGTGCCAGTTCGCATCTTAGCGGGGGGCGAAACATTCAGTACTTC
TRBV20-1,NA,TRBJ2-5,NA,CSARGRRGETQYF,TGCAGTGCTAGGGGTCGCCGGGGAGAGACCCAGTACTTC
TRBV4-1,TRBD2,TRBJ2-7,many,CASSPTSGTYEQYF,TGCGCCAGCAGCCCGACTAGCGGAACCTACGAGCAGTACTTC
TRBV18,NA,TRBJ1-3,many,CASSPTMGPGNTIYF,TGTGCCAGCTCACCGACGATGGGGCCCGGAAACACCATATATTTT
TRBV4-1,NA,TRBJ1-2,NA,CASSQDPGSHGYTF,TGCGCCAGCAGCCAAGATCCGGGGTCTCATGGCTACACCTTC
TRBV2,TRBD1,TRBJ1-1,NA,CANRQGMRNTEAFF,TGTGCCAACAGACAGGGAATGAGGAACACTGAAGCTTTCTTT
TRBV4-2,TRBD1,TRBJ1-2,many,CASSQVPQGDYYGYTF,TGTGCCAGCAGCCAAGTTCCCCAGGGGGATTACTATGGCTACACCTTC
TRBV9,NA,TRBJ2-2,many,CASSVGWGAGELFF,TGTGCCAGCAGCGTAGGGTGGGGGGCCGGGGAGCTGTTTTTT
TRBV7-8,TRBD2,TRBJ2-1,NA,CASSLAGLAYNEQFF,TGTGCCAGCAGCTTAGCGGGACTAGCCTACAATGAGCAGTTCTTC
TRBV15,NA,TRBJ1-2,many,CATSTGSANYGYTF,TGTGCCACCAGCACAGGGAGCGCTAACTATGGCTACACCTTC
TRBV12-3/TRBV12-4,TRBD1,TRBJ1-4,once,CASSAPRQGAIVKLFF,TGTGCCAGCAGTGCCCCCAGACAGGGGGCTATCGTAAAACTGTTTTTT
TRBV7-9,NA,TRBJ2-1,many,CASSFQGWEQFF,TGTGCCAGCAGCTTCCAGGGTTGGGAGCAGTTCTTC
TRBV19,NA,TRBJ2-5,few,CASSKTVQETQYF,TGTGCCAGTAGTAAGACAGTTCAAGAGACCCAGTACTTC
TRBV11-2,NA,TRBJ2-5,NA,CASSLVGGWAEETQYF,TGTGCCAGCAGCTTAGTGGGGGGTTGGGCAGAAGAGACCCAGTACTTC
TRBV2,NA,TRBJ2-7,many,CASRPDSYEQYF,TGTGCCAGCAGACCCGATAGCTACGAGCAGTACTTC
TRBV20-1,TRBD1,TRBJ1-1,few,CSAEGTGGRPEAFF,TGCAGTGCTGAAGGGACAGGGGGCAGACCTGAAGCTTTCTTT
TRBV7-8,NA,TRBJ1-2,many,CASSPSRNYGYTF,TGTGCCAGCAGCCCCTCCCGAAACTATGGCTACACCTTC
TRBV7-2,NA,TRBJ1-2,many,CASSSRVQGPDGYPF,TGTGCCAGCAGCTCAAGGGTACAGGGCCCGGATGGCTACCCCTTC
TRBV6-4,NA,TRBJ2-2,NA,CASVNRELFF,TGTGCCAGCGTCAACCGGGAGCTGTTTTTT
TRBV11-2,TRBD2,TRBJ2-3,many,CASSFTSGGTTWADTQYF,TGTGCCAGCAGCTTTACTAGCGGGGGGACTACTTGGGCAGATACGCAGTATTTT
TRBV12-5,TRBD1,TRBJ1-4,NA,CASVVGQATNEKLFF,TGTGCTAGTGTAGTCGGACAGGCAACTAATGAAAAACTGTTTTTT
TRBV5-1,TRBD1,TRBJ2-5,NA,CASSGGQGYHETQYF,TGCGCCAGCAGCGGGGGACAGGGATACCACGAGACCCAGTACTTC
TRBV25-1,NA,TRBJ1-6,many,CASSQDALGLHLHF,TGTGCCAGCAGTCAGGACGCCTTAGGTCTCCACCTCCACTTT
TRBV2,NA,TRBJ1-3,NA,CASSPGSSGNIIYF,TGTGCCAGCAGTCCGGGAAGTTCTGGAAACATCATATATTTT
TRBV19,NA,TRBJ1-1,many,CASSISAGTEAFF,TGTGCCAGTAGTATATCGGCAGGGACTGAAGCTTTCTTT
TRBV7-9,NA,TRBJ2-3,once,CASSFPISSTDTQYF,TGTGCCAGCAGCTTTCCCATTTCTAGCACAGATACGCAGTATTTT
TRBV2,TRBD2,TRBJ2-3,many,CASRGTSGGRDTQYF,TGTGCCAGCAGAGGGACTAGCGGGGGGCGGGATACGCAGTATTTT
TRBV7-2,NA,TRBJ1-6,many,CASSLVGKGGSPLHF,TGTGCCAGCAGCTTAGTGGGCAAGGGCGGTTCACCCCTCCACTTT
TRBV24-1,NA,TRBJ1-3,many,CATSQGRRHTIYF,TGTGCCACCAGTCAGGGGAGGCGTCACACCATATATTTT
TRBV4-2,TRBD2,TRBJ2-3,many,CASSQLAGGTDTQYF,TGTGCCAGCAGCCAACTTGCGGGGGGCACAGATACGCAGTATTTT
TRBV19,TRBD1,TRBJ1-2,many,CASSPPSTGGYGYTF,TGTGCCAGTAGTCCACCTTCCACAGGGGGCTATGGCTACACCTTC
TRBV12-3/TRBV12-4,NA,TRBJ2-5,few,CASSQAGPPETQYF,TGTGCCAGCAGCCAAGCTGGGCCCCCGGAGACCCAGTACTTC
TRBV20-1,TRBD1,TRBJ1-5,NA,CSAGRGTGGTQPQHF,TGCAGTGCTGGACGTGGGACAGGGGGCACTCAGCCCCAGCATTTT
TRBV19,NA,TRBJ2-1,many,CASSIQGNEQFF,TGTGCCAGTAGTATACAGGGGAATGAGCAGTTCTTC
TRBV9,NA,TRBJ2-3,NA,CARILRSTDTQYF,TGTGCTAGAATTTTGCGGAGCACAGATACGCAGTATTTT
TRBV6-9,TRBD1,TRBJ2-6,NA,CASSGTGGADSGANVLTF,TGTGCCAGCAGCGGGACAGGGGGCGCGGACTCTGGGGCCAACGTCCTGACTTTC
TRBV12-3/TRBV12-4,TRBD2,TRBJ2-4,few,CASSLPSGVGDIQYF,TGTGCCAGCAGTCTTCCTAGCGGGGTAGGGGACATTCAGTACTTC
TRBV5-1,NA,TRBJ2-7,many,CASSLDPIYEQYF,TGCGCCAGCAGCTTGGATCCTATCTACGAGCAGTACTTC
TRBV6-1,TRBD2,TRBJ2-5,many,CASQLAGDQETQYF,TGTGCCAGCCAACTAGCGGGGGACCAAGAGACCCAGTACTTC
TRBV7-9,NA,TRBJ2-7,many,CASSSPPPSEQYF,TGTGCCAGCAGCTCCCCCCCCCCCTCCGAGCAGTACTTC
TRBV11-2,NA,TRBJ2-7,many,CASSPSTGGYEQYF,TGTGCCAGCAGCCCCTCGACAGGAGGCTACGAGCAGTACTTC
TRBV7-2,TRBD1,TRBJ2-5,many,CASSNEGYRGQETQYF,TGTGCCAGCAGCAATGAGGGGTACAGGGGCCAAGAGACCCAGTACTTC
TRBV24-1,NA,TRBJ2-2,many,CATSDIWGTGELFF,TGTGCCACCAGTGATATTTGGGGCACCGGGGAGCTGTTTTTT
TRBV9,TRBD2,TRBJ2-3,NA,CASSSGLAGGLTDTQYF,TGTGCCAGCAGCTCTGGACTAGCGGGGGGGCTAACAGATACGCAGTATTTT
TRBV5-6,TRBD2,TRBJ2-1,NA,CASSSSSGGADNEQFF,TGTGCCAGCAGCTCCTCTAGCGGGGGGGCGGACAATGAGCAGTTCTTC
TRBV6-5,NA,TRBJ1-2,many,CASRPGRTSRGYGYTF,TGTGCCAGCCGACCGGGACGCACCTCGAGAGGCTATGGCTACACCTTC
TRBV7-3,TRBD1,TRBJ2-4,NA,CASSLPGQGKNIQYF,TGTGCCAGCAGCTTGCCGGGACAGGGAAAAAACATTCAGTACTTC
TRBV10-3,NA,TRBJ1-2,many,CAINSYEGLDYGYTF,TGTGCCATCAACTCCTATGAGGGGTTGGACTATGGCTACACCTTC
TRBV24-1,NA,TRBJ2-1,many,CATSDQRDRYNEQFF,TGTGCCACCAGTGATCAAAGGGACCGTTACAATGAGCAGTTCTTC
TRBV19,TRBD2,TRBJ2-1,many,CASTSRGSSYNEQFF,TGTGCCAGTACTTCTCGCGGGAGCTCCTACAATGAGCAGTTCTTC
TRBV6-1,TRBD1,TRBJ1-2,many,CASSEFGTVFDTF,TGTGCCAGCAGTGAGTTTGGGACAGTCTTCGACACCTTC